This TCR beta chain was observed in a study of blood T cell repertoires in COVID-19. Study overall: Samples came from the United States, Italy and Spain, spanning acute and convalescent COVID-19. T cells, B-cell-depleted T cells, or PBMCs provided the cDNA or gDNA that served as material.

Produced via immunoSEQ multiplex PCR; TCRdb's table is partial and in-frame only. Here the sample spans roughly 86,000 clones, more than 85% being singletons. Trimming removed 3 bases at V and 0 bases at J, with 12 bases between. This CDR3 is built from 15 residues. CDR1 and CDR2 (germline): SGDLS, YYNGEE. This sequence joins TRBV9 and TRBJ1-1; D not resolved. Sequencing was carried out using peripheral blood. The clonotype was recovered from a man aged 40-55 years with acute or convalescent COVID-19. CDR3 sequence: CASSASATLNTEAFF. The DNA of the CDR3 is TGTGCCAGCAGCGCGAGCGCGACCCTGAACACTGAAGCTTTCTTT.